This T cell receptor (beta chain) derives from a study of CD8 T cells in Susac syndrome. Study results and caveats: A relatively small number of individuals underwent TCR sequencing and HLA analysis.

Random hexamers served to reverse transcribe roughly 0.45 to 1 ug RNA. Amplification of TCR beta CDR3 used immunoSEQ multiplex PCR across 54 Vbeta and 13 Jbeta. In TCRdb, the immunoSEQ multiplex PCR reads were re-called with MiXCR into one record per CDR3 protein. Of roughly 200,000 distinct CDR3 sequences in the sample, 95% were seen once. The germline CDR1 and CDR2 sequences are GTSNPN and SVGIG (reference sequence). This CDR3 spans 14 amino acids. Trimming cost V 2 bases and J 5 bases; bases outside gene matches: 8. Of note for this clonotype: Its antigen is still unknown.

Peripheral blood CD8+ and CD4+ T cells were profiled by TCR beta sequencing. In the multiple sclerosis control group, patients were treatment-naive and had stable or active relapsing-remitting disease. This sequence was found in a human donor with multiple sclerosis. The chain joins TRBV30 to TRBJ2-7; TRBD1 agrees at 8 bases. Specimen: CD4+ T cells from PBMCs. CDR3 bases: TGTGCCTGGAGTCGACAGGACAGGGTCAACGAGCAGTACTTC. This gives the protein CAWSRQDRVNEQYF.